Only one count was recorded for the clone carrying this T cell receptor beta chain. Antigen specificity is unknown. These data belong to a study of cytomegalovirus exposure and HLA in healthy donors. For the study at large: Both the roughly 120 validation repertoires and the 600 to 750 first-cohort repertoires used the same platform, as reported by a later analysis. Study-wide results and limits: Reports credit the classifier with highly specific, highly sensitive diagnosis of cytomegalovirus status. In vitro assays verified that three CMV-associated chains recognized CMV antigens specifically.

V was pared by 6 bases and J by 4 bases, with 4 bases of the junction left unmatched. The CDR3 extends over 14 amino acids. The germline gives CDR1 SGHRS, CDR2 YFSETQ. Clones were sequenced by immunoSEQ multiplex PCR, and TCRdb holds only the in-frame ones, with some missing. Of more than 150,000 clones in the sample, 88% were seen once. Sequenced sample: PBMCs. The rearrangement uses TRBV5-1 and TRBJ2-5, with TRBD2 identical over 12 bases. The source is a man in his late teens or twenties in good health and CMV-seronegative. Written as DNA, the CDR3 is TGCGCCAGCACCGAGGGACTAGCGGGAGAGACCCAGTACTTC. It encodes CASTEGLAGETQYF.